What follows describes a single T cell receptor beta chain. Measured with immunoSEQ multiplex PCR; TCRdb has only the in-frame clones, and not every one. The sample includes about 140,000 clones, over 75% seen only once; the top ten take about 1.7%. The data stem from a study of blood T cell repertoires in COVID-19. Study background: Acute and convalescent COVID-19 specimens originated in the United States, Italy and Spain. T cells, B-cell-depleted T cells, or PBMCs provided the cDNA or gDNA that served as material.

Germline CDR1 reads SGHTA; CDR2 reads FQGNSA. With 1 base removed from V and 2 bases from J, the gap between germline ends came to 17 bases. The CDR3 extends over 17 amino acids. This TCR was sampled from a woman between 50 and 59 years old with acute or convalescent COVID-19. The sample taken for sequencing was peripheral blood. The chain is built from TRBV7-2 and TRBJ1-1; D is perhaps TRBD1 (6 bases). The CDR3 here is CASSLGFWGTRNTEAFF. The CDR3, as DNA: TGTGCCAGCAGCTTAGGGTTTTGGGGGACACGAAACACTGAAGCTTTCTTT.